This TCR beta chain was observed in a study of blood T cell repertoires in COVID-19 (dated by TCRdb to 2018 to 2020). Turning to the overall study: The collaborator samples originated in the United States, Italy and Spain and spanned the acute and convalescent phases of COVID-19. The material from the prospective study consisted of cDNA or gDNA derived from T cells, B-cell-depleted T cells, or PBMCs. Sample metadata almost always included a de-identified subject ID, COVID-19 status, age in years and sex. Samples were obtained from the ongoing ImmuneRACE study (first 160 participants) and from about 1,300 subjects provided by 6 global collaborators. The dataset comprised deeply sampled blood TCRbeta repertoires from subjects exposed to, actively infected with, or recovered from COVID-19. The repertoires were released in a freely available public database intended as a resource for research on the immune response to SARS-CoV-2. HLA class I and class II types, where available, came from metadata supplied by the sample provider rather than from assay-based typing. Overall study outcomes, separate from this receptor: How much clinical and demographic metadata was included differed by source and by participant, and the metadata was provided uncurated.

Whole blood was collected in K2EDTA tubes by collaborating institutions according to the institutions' own protocols. Collaborator samples were shipped for TCRbeta analysis as frozen whole blood, isolated PBMCs, or DNA extracted from either sample type. V is trimmed back by 11 bases and J by 6 bases, and the junction contains 8 bases that no gene match accounts for. CDR1 and CDR2 are drawn from the germline V gene: SGHNT, YENEEA. Including cysteine and phenylalanine, the CDR3 has 14 amino acids. Here the CDR3 DNA is all that survives: 42 bases in frame from base 1. As to this clone: Its antigen remains undetermined. No base quality values were provided; no much bigger clone lies one nucleotide off.

TCRbeta CDR3 regions were amplified from genomic DNA using the immunoSEQ Assay, a bias-controlled multiplex PCR. The study's own analysis went as follows. Nucleated cell counts per sample were estimated from amplification of reference gene primers within the assay. Sequence reads were collapsed and filtered to measure the absolute abundance of every unique TCRbeta CDR3 rearrangement. For each sample, productive Simpson clonality was calculated as the square root of Simpson's diversity index over productive rearrangements. Drawn from immuneACCESS, this table holds only the in-frame rearrangements with V and J called that TCRdb kept. Clones are partly lost; checked studies trace under half to an unresolved V gene and leave the rest unexplained. That table supplies the V and J calls and clone size; D and trimming were determined from the DNA. The sample table records fewer than 250,000 clones; 85% of these occur just once. The ten biggest clones cover around 0.98% of the sample.

The chain employs TRBV11-3 and TRBJ2-1, with TRBD2 identical over 12 junction bases. Sequencing was performed on peripheral blood. The clonotype comes from a man in his forties or fifties with acute or convalescent COVID-19. The CDR3: CARYLAGGLNEQFF. The DNA sequence reads TGTGCCCGATACCTAGCGGGGGGGCTCAATGAGCAGTTCTTC.